Presented here are 14 T cell receptor beta chains from one specimen sequenced in a study of cytomegalovirus exposure and HLA in healthy donors. It was with 60 Vbeta and 13 Jbeta primers that the PCR ran. The data were produced by immunoSEQ multiplex PCR, yet TCRdb's version contains in-frame clones alone and is incomplete. The sample holds 250,000 to 350,000 clones; around 80% are singletons and the top ten take approximately 0.3%. The source material was PBMCs. All receptors derive from a girl aged 2 to 9 in good health and CMV-seronegative.

This clone was seen a handful of times. The V and J genes are TRBV28 and TRBJ2-1; 7 bases map to TRBD2. There are 10 residues in the CDR3. Germline values: CDR1 MDHEN, CDR2 SYDVKM. Unmatched junction bases numbered 7, after V lost 8 bases and J lost 15 bases. The CDR3 DNA reads TGTGCCAGCGGGAGGGCCGAAGGGTTCTTC. It specifies CASGRAEGFF.

CDR3 sequence reads: CASSVNTYSGANVLTF. CDR3 in DNA: TGTGCCAGCAGCGTAAACACATACTCTGGGGCCAACGTCCTGACTTTC. This chain joins TRBV9 and TRBJ2-6; unclear D gene. Trimming removed 1 base from V and 0 bases from J, with 8 bases in between. The germline gives CDR1 SGDLS, CDR2 YYNGEE. The CDR3 is 16 amino acids.

The chain carries TRBV10-1 and TRBJ1-5; D is unresolved. The ends were cut back, 4 bases at V and 5 bases at J, with 15 bases in the middle. Per germline, CDR1 WNHNN and CDR2 SYGVQD (reference sequence). The CDR3 is made up of 15 amino acids. CDR3 loop: CASSATSEEYQPQHF. The CDR3 DNA follows: TGCGCCAGCAGTGCAACGAGCGAAGAGTATCAGCCCCAGCATTTT.

The chain has TRBV27 and TRBJ1-5; D gene uncertain. V gave up 6 bases and J gave up 6 bases, with 18 bases separating them. Germline CDR1 is MNHEY and CDR2 is SMNVEV (reference sequence). The CDR3 sequence is 15 residues long. The CDR3 sequence: CASSRRWGGGQPQHF. CDR3 sequence (DNA): TGTGCCAGCAGCCGTCGGTGGGGAGGCGGTCAGCCCCAGCATTTT.

This clone was seen only once. The J gene is TRBJ2-5, the V gene TRBV18; 7 bases line up with TRBD1. Matching the DNA end better, TRBJ2-7 makes the J call doubtful. Germline V gene sequence: CDR1 KGHSH, CDR2 LQKENI. The CDR3 extends over 15 amino acids. The CDR3 spells CASSPPGQNLYEQYF. CDR3 coding DNA: TGTGCCAGCTCACCACCGGGACAGAACTTATACGAGCAGTACTTC.

The chain combines TRBV28 with TRBJ1-1; the match to TRBD1 covers 10 bases. CDR3 length: 15 amino acids. Looked up from germline, CDR1 is MDHEN and CDR2 is SYDVKM. Trimming removed 4 bases from V and 1 base from J; junction bases left unmatched: 3. The CDR3 here is CASSWGQGSNTEAFF. CDR3 bases: TGTGCCAGCAGTTGGGGACAGGGGTCGAACACTGAAGCTTTCTTT.

The chain employs TRBV7-3 and TRBJ1-2, with TRBD1 as a possible D gene (6 bases). The germline V gene has CDR1 SGHTA and CDR2 FQGTGA. Trimming took off 2 bases at V and 7 bases at J, with 11 bases between the two ends. CDR3 length: 13 residues. The CDR3 here is CASSLGGASGYTF. The DNA of the CDR3 is TGTGCCAGCAGCTTAGGGGGGGCAAGTGGCTACACCTTC.

The CDR3 loop reads CASSEALGQGGYTF. The DNA of the CDR3 is TGTGCCAGCAGTGAAGCGTTGGGACAGGGGGGCTACACCTTC. The V gene is TRBV6-1, the J gene TRBJ1-2; 10 bases are shared with TRBD1. The germline V gene encodes CDR1 MNHNS and CDR2 SASEGT. The CDR3 has 14 amino acids. The ends lost 0 bases at V and 8 bases at J; junction bases unmatched: 3.

The genes are TRBV9 and TRBJ1-3; D perhaps matches TRBD1 (5 bases). The ends were cut back, 2 bases at V and 0 bases at J, with 9 bases in the middle. The CDR3 is 15 amino acids. Germline V CDR1 and CDR2: SGDLS, YYNGEE. CDR3 protein: CASSVEGLSGNTIYF. The CDR3 DNA is TGTGCCAGCAGCGTGGAGGGGCTCTCTGGAAACACCATATATTTT.

The genes are TRBV5-1 and TRBJ2-3; maybe TRBD2 (6 bases). Germline CDR1 and CDR2: SGHRS and YFSETQ. CDR3 size: 13 residues. V was trimmed by 7 bases and J by 6 bases, leaving 15 bases between them. The CDR3 reads CASSRGNDDTQYF. CDR3 coding DNA: TGCGCCAGCTCTCGCGGGAATGACGATACGCAGTATTTT.

CDR3 DNA sequence: TGTGCCAGCAGTGAAAGGGTCGGTAGCGGGAGCCCTGAGCAGTTCTTC. Amino acid sequence: CASSERVGSGSPEQFF. The chain links TRBV2 to TRBJ2-1; 9 bases match TRBD2. This CDR3 comprises 16 residues. Germline values: CDR1 SNHLY, CDR2 FYNNEI. The V and J ends lost 2 bases and 9 bases, in that order; junction bases with no gene match: 11.

The chain is built from TRBV5-1 and TRBJ1-1; the D is unclear. The CDR3 is 13 residues long. The V end was cut by 2 bases, the J end by 3 bases, with 8 bases between. CDR1 SGHRS and CDR2 YFSETQ come from the germline V gene. CDR3 DNA: TGCGCCAGCAGCTTCGGAGAGGACACTGAAGCTTTCTTT. Residues: CASSFGEDTEAFF.

The V gene is TRBV5-4, the J gene TRBJ2-2, with 9 nucleotides matching TRBD2. This CDR3 spans 14 amino acids. CDR1 and CDR2 from the germline V gene are SGHNT and YYREEE (reference sequence). V gave up 0 bases and J gave up 9 bases; unmatched junction bases: 3. CDR3 nucleotides: TGTGCCAGCAGCTTGGATAGCGGGAGCCGGGAGCTGTTTTTT. Amino acid sequence: CASSLDSGSRELFF.

The chain couples TRBV2 to TRBJ2-7; D is possibly TRBD2 (5 bases). Germline V gene lookup returns CDR1 SNHLY and CDR2 FYNNEI. The CDR3 loop spans 14 amino acids. V shed 7 bases and J shed 0 bases, with 13 bases lying between them. DNA for the CDR3: TGTGCCAGCACCGTGGGGAGAGGCTCCTACGAGCAGTACTTC. Protein sequence: CASTVGRGSYEQYF.